A single sample is the source of the 24 T cell receptor beta chains below, sequenced in a study of T cells after posttransplantation cyclophosphamide. Using immunoSEQ multiplex PCR, the repertoire was profiled, and TCRdb retains in-frame clones only, with some absent. This table holds some 25,000 clones, around 86% found once. Sample: PBMCs. The receptors were sampled from a woman in her sixties or seventies with a blood cancer, CMV-positive, and with a related stem cell donor.

The chain couples TRBV29-1 to TRBJ2-5, with TRBD1 identical over 10 bases. The DNA end lines up better with TRBJ2-7; the J call may be wrong. From germline, CDR1 is SQVTM and CDR2 ANQGSEA. The CDR3 sequence is 11 residues long. Written as DNA, the CDR3 is TGCAGCGTGGGACAGGGGCACGAGCAGTACTTC. Amino acids: CSVGQGHEQYF.

The V gene is TRBV7-9, the J gene TRBJ2-1; D uncertain. The V gene's germline CDR1 is SEHNR and CDR2 FQNEAQ (reference sequence). V dropped 8 bases and J dropped 0 bases, with 20 bases sitting between them. The CDR3 is 17 residues long. CDR3: CASEEGTHASSYNEQFF. CDR3 coding DNA: TGTGCCAGCGAGGAAGGCACTCACGCGAGCTCCTACAATGAGCAGTTCTTC.

This clone was picked up one time. The junction differs from germline at one of its ends, possibly a read error. V gene TRBV9 combines with J gene TRBJ2-7; perhaps TRBD2 as D (7 bases). The CDR3 spans 15 residues. Per the germline V gene, CDR1 is SGDLS and CDR2 is YYNGEE. As DNA, the CDR3 is TGTGCCAGCAGCGTAGCGGGGGGCCCCTCCAACGAGCAGTACTTC. Protein: CASSVAGGPSNEQYF.

The genes are TRBV19 and TRBJ2-1; tentative D call: TRBD1 (6 bases). The germline V gene has CDR1 LNHDA and CDR2 SQIVND (reference sequence). CDR3 length equals 16 residues. V lost 5 bases and J 8 bases, leaving 22 bases between the germline ends. Written as DNA, the CDR3 is TGTGCCAGTAGTCTTCTACAGGGCGGTGGGATGCATGAGCAGTTCTTC. It codes for CASSLLQGGGMHEQFF.

The rearrangement uses TRBV11-2 and TRBJ2-1; 8 bases align to TRBD2. The length of the CDR3 is 17 residues. V dropped 5 bases and J dropped 5; count of bases not matched to a gene: 14. Germline V gene lookup returns CDR1 SGHAT and CDR2 FQNNGV. The CDR3 reads CASSRTRVAGPDNEQFF. In DNA form, the CDR3 reads TGTGCCAGCAGCCGTACCCGGGTAGCGGGACCCGACAATGAGCAGTTCTTC.

The chain carries TRBV10-3 and TRBJ2-1, with a weak D call TRBD2 (6 bases). This CDR3 comprises 16 residues. CDR1 is ENHRY and CDR2 is SYGVKD in the germline V gene. Trimming took 4 bases from V and 5 from J, leaving 18 bases between them. The CDR3 is CAISGVMGSGNNEQFF. The CDR3 DNA is TGTGCCATCAGTGGAGTTATGGGTAGCGGAAACAATGAGCAGTTCTTC.

This clone was counted only a few times. The chain joins TRBV7-2 to TRBJ2-2; D perhaps matches TRBD1 (6 bases). The V end lost 1 base, the J end lost 2 bases, and 11 bases lay between the germline ends. This CDR3 has 16 residues. Per germline, CDR1 SGHTA and CDR2 FQGNSA. CDR3 region: CASSLEGTRNTGELFF. CDR3 sequence (DNA): TGTGCCAGCAGCTTAGAGGGGACACGTAACACCGGGGAGCTGTTTTTT.

This rearrangement joins TRBV5-4 to TRBJ2-2, with 8 bases that match TRBD1. Unmatched junction bases numbered 3, after V lost 0 bases and J lost 5 bases. The CDR3 loop spans 15 amino acids. Germline V gene data show CDR1 as SGHNT and CDR2 as YYREEE (reference sequence). Here the CDR3 DNA reads TGTGCCAGCAGCTTGGGCAGGGGGCGGACCGGGGAGCTGTTTTTT. Encoded protein: CASSLGRGRTGELFF.

In this sample, this clone turned up a few times. The J gene is TRBJ2-1, the V gene TRBV5-1, with 8 bases lining up with TRBD2. V shed 2 bases, J shed 6 bases, and the junction held 16 bases outside the gene matches. Germline lookup yields CDR1 SGHRS and CDR2 YFSETQ. The CDR3 totals 18 residues. For the CDR3, the DNA is TGCGCCAGCAGCTTACATACGTCTCGGAGCGGGAGCATCAATGAGCAGTTCTTC. It yields the protein CASSLHTSRSGSINEQFF.

This clone was counted a single time. The genes are TRBV7-9 and TRBJ1-3, with D perhaps matching TRBD1 (6 bases). Germline assignment: CDR1 SEHNR and CDR2 FQNEAQ (reference sequence). The CDR3 spans 16 residues. With 6 bases removed from V and 7 bases from J, the gap between germline ends came to 22 bases. In DNA form, the CDR3 reads TGTGCCAGCAGTCATATGGGGGGGCTAGAACGTAACACCATATATTTT. Its translation is CASSHMGGLERNTIYF. Full variable domain (outside the CDR3, taken from reference TRBV7-9 and TRBJ1-3): DTGVSQNPRHKITKRGQNVTFRCDPISEHNRLYWYRQTLGQGPEFLTYFQNEAQLEKSRLLSDRFSAERPKGSFSTLEIQRTEQGDSAMYLCASSHMGGLERNTIYFGEGSWLTVV.

This chain connects TRBV5-6 to TRBJ1-1, with 7 positions matching TRBD1. V was pared by 1 base and J by 4 bases, with 1 base of the junction left unmatched. CDR3 size: 13 residues. In germline, CDR1 is SGHDT, CDR2 YYEEEE. CDR3 in amino acids: CASSLWTGTEAFF. The DNA for the CDR3 is TGTGCCAGCAGCTTGTGGACAGGCACTGAAGCTTTCTTT.

V gene TRBV19 combines with J gene TRBJ1-5; 7 positions match TRBD1. V trimming: 3 bases; J trimming: 0 bases; junction bases outside the gene matches: 2. This CDR3 is built from 15 residues. Per the germline V gene, CDR1 is LNHDA and CDR2 is SQIVND (reference sequence). CDR3 amino acids: CASSMGQLSNQPQHF. As DNA, the CDR3 is TGTGCCAGTAGTATGGGACAGCTTAGCAATCAGCCCCAGCATTTT.

V and J are TRBV5-4 and TRBJ2-7, with D perhaps matching TRBD1 (5 bases). This CDR3 contains 12 residues. The germline V gene has CDR1 SGHNT and CDR2 YYREEE (reference sequence). The ends were cut back, 8 bases at V and 2 bases at J, with 11 bases in the middle. CDR3 in amino acids: CASRGNTYEQYF. CDR3 DNA sequence: TGTGCCAGTAGGGGCAATACCTACGAGCAGTACTTC.

This chain uses TRBV5-6 with TRBJ1-2; D perhaps matches TRBD1 (6 bases). V was pared by 3 bases and J by 5 bases, with 17 bases between. This CDR3 contains 15 residues. The germline CDR1 and CDR2 sequences are SGHDT and YYEEEE. The CDR3 reads CASSWLRGAPYGYTF. For the CDR3, the DNA is TGTGCCAGCAGCTGGCTCCGGGGGGCGCCTTATGGCTACACCTTC. Filled out from reference TRBV5-6 and TRBJ1-2, the complete variable domain reads DAGVTQSPTHLIKTRGQQVTLRCSPKSGHDTVSWYQQALGQGPQFIFQYYEEEERQRGNFPDRFSGHQFPNYSSELNVNALLLGDSALYLCASSWLRGAPYGYTFGSGTRLTVV.

DNA of the CDR3: TGTGCCAGCAGCCAAGAGAGATATAGCAATCAGCCCCAGCATTTT. Amino acid sequence: CASSQERYSNQPQHF. This sequence joins TRBV4-2 and TRBJ1-5; D remains unclear. The V end was cut by 0 bases, the J end by 0 bases, with 6 bases between. Looked up from germline, CDR1 is LGHNA and CDR2 is YNFKEQ. This CDR3 is 15 amino acids long.

The chain uses TRBV19 and TRBJ2-5; 8 nucleotides agree with TRBD2. Trimming at V came to 2 bases and at J to 4 bases, leaving 15 bases not matched to a gene. The CDR3 length is 18 residues. In germline, CDR1 is LNHDA, CDR2 SQIVND (reference sequence). CDR3 in DNA: TGTGCCAGTAGTATAATCCGGGAGGGCCTAGGTCAGAGAGAGACCCAGTACTTC. Translated, it gives CASSIIREGLGQRETQYF.

V is TRBV18 and J is TRBJ2-2; 10 bases map to TRBD2. The CDR3 totals 18 residues. Germline V CDR1 and CDR2: KGHSH, LQKENI. V lost 5 bases and J lost 0; bases outside the gene matches: 9. The CDR3 coding sequence is TGTGCCAGCTCAGTCAATAGCGGGAGGATAGCGAACACCGGGGAGCTGTTTTTT. Residues: CASSVNSGRIANTGELFF.

This clone was found a few times. This chain uses TRBV2 with TRBJ1-3; D is uncertain. Germline loops: CDR1 SNHLY, CDR2 FYNNEI. The V gene lost 6 bases and the J gene lost 0 bases, with 6 bases spanning the gap. This CDR3 is 13 amino acids long. The CDR3 DNA follows: TGTGCCAGCAGAACCAGCTCTGGAAACACCATATATTTT. It translates to CASRTSSGNTIYF.

This chain uses TRBV19 with TRBJ1-5; 9 bases are a match to TRBD1. Germline lookup yields CDR1 LNHDA and CDR2 SQIVND (reference sequence). The CDR3 totals 13 residues. The ends lost 6 bases at V and 6 bases at J; junction bases unmatched: 3. Written as DNA, the CDR3 is TGTGCCAGTAGGGACAGGGGAGGTCAGCCCCAGCATTTT. Translating gives CASRDRGGQPQHF.

The genes are TRBV7-8 and TRBJ2-1; 13 positions match TRBD2. V shed 1 base and J 8 bases; nucleotides not matched to a gene: 2. Germline CDR1 and CDR2: SGHVS and FQNEAQ. The length of the CDR3 is 15 residues. Here the CDR3 reads CASSLGTSGSHEQFF. The DNA of the CDR3 is TGTGCCAGCAGCTTAGGGACTAGCGGGAGCCATGAGCAGTTCTTC.

The CDR3 nucleotides are TGTGCCAGCAGCTTTCGACAGGGGAAAAATTCACCCCTCCACTTT. Translating gives CASSFRQGKNSPLHF. The chain combines TRBV5-4 with TRBJ1-6, with 8 bases identical to TRBD1. The germline V gene has CDR1 SGHNT and CDR2 YYREEE (reference sequence). This CDR3 is built from 15 residues. Trimming removed 2 bases from V and 7 bases from J; junction bases left unmatched: 5.

The chain links TRBV5-1 to TRBJ2-1; 10 nucleotides agree with TRBD1. CDR3 length: 15 amino acids. Trimming removed 4 bases from V and 2 bases from J; junction bases left unmatched: 3. Germline lookup yields CDR1 SGHRS and CDR2 YFSETQ. The CDR3 is CASSKGQGPYNEQFF. The CDR3 DNA reads TGCGCCAGCAGCAAGGGACAGGGGCCCTACAATGAGCAGTTCTTC. Full variable domain (remainder filled in from reference TRBV5-1 and TRBJ2-1): KAGVTQTPRYLIKTRGQQVTLSCSPISGHRSVSWYQQTPGQGLQFLFEYFSETQRNKGNFPGRFSGRQFSNSRSEMNVSTLELGDSALYLCASSKGQGPYNEQFFGPGTRLTVL.

This chain links TRBV6-4 with TRBJ1-1; 9 nucleotides agree with TRBD1. V lost 6 bases to trimming and J lost 11 bases; unmatched junction nucleotides: 10. This CDR3 comprises 13 residues. The germline gives CDR1 MRHNA, CDR2 SNTAGT. The CDR3 DNA is TGTGCCAGCAGGCGGACAGGGGAAGATAGGGCTTTCTTT. Amino acids: CASRRTGEDRAFF.

The chain is built from TRBV6-1 and TRBJ2-2; D is possibly TRBD1 (5 bases). CDR3 length: 14 residues. Germline V gives CDR1 MNHNS, CDR2 SASEGT. With 4 bases removed from V and 5 bases from J, the gap between germline ends came to 11 bases. CDR3 protein: CASSVDIQTGELFF. In nucleotides, the CDR3 is TGTGCCAGCAGTGTGGACATACAAACCGGGGAGCTGTTTTTT.